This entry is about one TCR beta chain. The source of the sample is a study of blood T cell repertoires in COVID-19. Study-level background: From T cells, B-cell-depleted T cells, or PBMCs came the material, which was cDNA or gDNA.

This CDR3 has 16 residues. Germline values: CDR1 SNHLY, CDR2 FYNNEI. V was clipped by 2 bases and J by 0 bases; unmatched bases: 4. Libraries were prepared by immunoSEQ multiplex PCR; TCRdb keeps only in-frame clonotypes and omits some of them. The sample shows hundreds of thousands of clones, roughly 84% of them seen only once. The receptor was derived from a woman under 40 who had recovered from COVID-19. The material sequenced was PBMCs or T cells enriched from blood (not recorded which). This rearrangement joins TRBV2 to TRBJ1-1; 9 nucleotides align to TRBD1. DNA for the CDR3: TGTGCCAGCAGTGAAACAAGGGACAGGGTGAACACTGAAGCTTTCTTT. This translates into CASSETRDRVNTEAFF. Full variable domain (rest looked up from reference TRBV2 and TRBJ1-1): EPEVTQTPSHQVTQMGQEVILRCVPISNHLYFYWYRQILGQKVEFLVSFYNNEISEKSEIFDDQFSVERPDGSNFTLKIRSTKLEDSAMYFCASSETRDRVNTEAFFGQGTRLTVV.